The 9 T cell receptor beta chains below come from one sample, sequenced in a study of cytomegalovirus exposure and HLA in healthy donors. Use of 60 Vbeta and 13 Jbeta primers characterized the PCR. Profiling relied on immunoSEQ multiplex PCR, and the TCRdb table lists in-frame clones only, not all of them. The sample yields tens of thousands of clones, around 80% seen once. Specimen: PBMCs. The receptors here all came from a man in his late teens or twenties in good health and CMV-seronegative.

CDR3 region: CASSQVLGSPGGTNEKLFF. The DNA for the CDR3 is TGTGCCAGCAGCCAAGTTTTAGGGAGTCCTGGAGGAACTAATGAAAAACTGTTTTTT. The chain has TRBV4-2 and TRBJ1-4; D is uncertain. The CDR3 extends over 19 amino acids. Germline V gives CDR1 LGHNA, CDR2 YNFKEQ. Trimming took off 1 base at V and 1 base at J, with 19 bases between the two ends.

This clone was counted at least ten times. The genes are TRBV4-3 and TRBJ1-1; the D gene is possibly TRBD1 (5 bases). Per germline, CDR1 LGHNA and CDR2 YSLEER. The CDR3 contains 13 residues. V gave up 4 bases and J gave up 1 base, with 7 bases separating them. CDR3 sequence: CASSPTGNTEAFF. In DNA, the CDR3 is TGCGCCAGCAGCCCAACAGGGAACACTGAAGCTTTCTTT.

V gene TRBV2 combines with J gene TRBJ2-1, with 8 nucleotides matching TRBD2. Germline CDR1 reads SNHLY; CDR2 reads FYNNEI. The CDR3 length is 16 residues. With V trimmed by 6 bases and J by 7 bases, 14 bases remained unmatched. The CDR3 DNA sequence: TGTGCCAGCAGCGCCACCGGGACTAGTCAGTCAAATGAGCAGTTCTTC. Translated, it gives CASSATGTSQSNEQFF.

This sequence joins TRBV5-1 and TRBJ2-3; 12 nucleotides match TRBD2. The length of the CDR3 is 17 residues. Germline values: CDR1 SGHRS, CDR2 YFSETQ. The V gene end was trimmed by 4 bases and the J gene end by 4 bases; junction bases not matched to a gene: 10. The CDR3 is CASSPTLAGGPADTQYF. The DNA for the CDR3 is TGCGCCAGCAGCCCTACCCTAGCGGGGGGGCCGGCAGATACGCAGTATTTT.

This clone was recorded once. This chain links TRBV7-9 with TRBJ2-7; D gene uncertain. The CDR3 runs 12 residues. V was clipped by 5 bases and J by 2 bases, with 7 bases between them. Germline V gene data show CDR1 as SEHNR and CDR2 as FQNEAQ (reference sequence). For the CDR3, the DNA is TGTGCCAGCAGCCCGCGGACCTACGAGCAGTACTTC. Translating gives CASSPRTYEQYF.

By sample fraction, this clone is medium-sized. This chain joins TRBV11-2 and TRBJ2-7; D is ambiguous. Trimming left V 4 bases short and J 0 bases short, with 16 bases between. CDR1 is SGHAT, CDR2 FQNNGV, per germline. There are 16 residues in the CDR3. DNA for the CDR3: TGTGCCAGCAGCTCCCAGGCTCAGTCACTCTCCTACGAGCAGTACTTC. It encodes CASSSQAQSLSYEQYF.

This clone was detected once. The chain joins TRBV9 to TRBJ1-2; 7 nucleotides match TRBD1. J was trimmed by 0 bases and V by 2 bases; bases with no gene match: 4. CDR1 is SGDLS and CDR2 is YYNGEE in the germline V gene. This CDR3 contains 15 residues. The CDR3 loop reads CASSVGTATNYGYTF. The CDR3 region has the DNA TGTGCCAGCAGCGTGGGGACAGCGACTAACTATGGCTACACCTTC.

This chain uses TRBV4-3 with TRBJ2-3; D uncertain. Germline-derived CDR1 and CDR2 are LGHNA and YSLEER. The CDR3 covers 13 residues. Between the trimmed V and J ends, which lost 0 bases and 5 bases, there was a span of 6 bases. CDR3 sequence: CASSQDWLDTQYF. CDR3 in DNA: TGCGCCAGCAGCCAAGATTGGCTAGATACGCAGTATTTT.

CDR3: CASSLGHPTGELFF. The CDR3 DNA reads as TGTGCCAGCAGTTTAGGCCACCCAACCGGGGAGCTGTTTTTT. The chain joins TRBV28 to TRBJ2-2; no clear D. Looked up from germline, CDR1 is MDHEN and CDR2 is SYDVKM. V was trimmed by 2 bases and J by 5 bases, leaving 9 bases between them. The CDR3 runs to 14 residues. The full variable domain, its missing parts supplied by reference TRBV28 and TRBJ2-2, is DVKVTQSSRYLVKRTGEKVFLECVQDMDHENMFWYRQDPGLGLRLIYFSYDVKMKEKGDIPEGYSVSREKKERFSLILESASTNQTSMYLCASSLGHPTGELFFGEGSRLTVL.